A single sample gave rise to the 25 T cell receptor beta chains below, sequenced in a study of CD8+ T cells in alopecia areata listed by TCRdb under 2018. The receptor library was made with the immunoSEQ multiplex PCR assay. For TCR sequencing, RNA was extracted from every sample and reverse transcribed into cDNA to serve as template. TCRdb re-hosts the immuneACCESS table, in-frame sequences only. Its copies lack some clones; in the studies checked, an unresolved V gene accounts for under half of them, and the cause for the rest is not known. Counted in this sample were some 100,000 clones; 44% of them appeared once. Around 20% of the sample rests with the top ten. Reading the label with the study, this specimen's time point is: about 25 weeks on oral tofacitinib. This sample's treatment or condition label indicates: oral pan-JAK inhibitor, 5-10 mg twice daily. The sample in question was CD8+ T cells sorted from blood, obtained at week 24, from a patient treated with tofacitinib. The receptors come from a human donor with alopecia areata.

The chain carries TRBV27 and TRBJ1-2; unclear D gene. With 4 bases removed from V and 6 bases from J, the gap between germline ends came to 15 bases. The CDR3 spans 14 residues. Germline lookup yields CDR1 MNHEY and CDR2 SMNVEV (reference sequence). DNA for the CDR3: TGTGCCAGCAGTTACCGGGGAGGTCGGGATGGCTACACCTTC. Translated, it gives CASSYRGGRDGYTF.

This clone has a handful of counts. This rearrangement joins TRBV9 to TRBJ1-5; no definite D call. This CDR3 comprises 13 residues. Between the trimmed V and J ends, which lost 7 bases and 3 bases, there was a span of 11 bases. The germline CDR1 and CDR2 sequences are SGDLS and YYNGEE. CDR3: CASGLGYNQPQHF. CDR3 nucleotide sequence: TGTGCCAGCGGTTTGGGTTACAATCAGCCCCAGCATTTT. The whole variable domain, remainder taken from reference TRBV9 and TRBJ1-5, is DSGVTQTPKHLITATGQRVTLRCSPRSGDLSVYWYQQSLDQGLQFLIQYYNGEERAKGNILERFSAQQFPDLHSELNLSSLELGDSALYFCASGLGYNQPQHFGDGTRLSIL.

This sequence joins TRBV27 and TRBJ2-7; the D call may be TRBD1 or TRBD2 (6 bases each). Germline loops: CDR1 MNHEY, CDR2 SMNVEV (reference sequence). V gave up 2 bases and J gave up 4 bases, with 12 bases separating them. The CDR3 runs to 14 residues. CDR3 in DNA: TGTGCCAGCAGTTTAGTCGGAGGGGGGTACGAGCAGTACTTC. Protein sequence: CASSLVGGGYEQYF.

The chain recombines TRBV7-9 with TRBJ2-6; 7 bases agree with TRBD1. Germline V CDR1 and CDR2: SEHNR, FQNEAQ (reference sequence). There are 19 residues in the CDR3. V lost 7 bases to trimming and J lost 0 bases; unmatched junction nucleotides: 15. This chain's CDR3 is CASIQAWAGGSSGANVLTF. The CDR3 DNA reads TGTGCCAGCATCCAAGCCTGGGCAGGGGGAAGCTCTGGGGCCAACGTCCTGACTTTC. Drawing the rest from reference TRBV7-9 and TRBJ2-6, the complete variable domain is DTGVSQNPRHKITKRGQNVTFRCDPISEHNRLYWYRQTLGQGPEFLTYFQNEAQLEKSRLLSDRFSAERPKGSFSTLEIQRTEQGDSAMYLCASIQAWAGGSSGANVLTFGAGSRLTVL.

This clone showed up just a few times. V gene TRBV2 combines with J gene TRBJ2-7; D is unclear. Per germline, CDR1 SNHLY and CDR2 FYNNEI. V was clipped by 3 bases and J by 4 bases, with 13 bases between them. CDR3 length equals 14 residues. The CDR3 spells CASSDRPTGYEQYF. CDR3 bases: TGTGCCAGCAGTGATAGACCGACGGGTTACGAGCAGTACTTC.

In this sample, this clone turned up a few times. The genes are TRBV4-3 and TRBJ2-7, with D possibly TRBD1 on 5 matching bases. Trimming shortened V by 0 bases and J by 5 bases, and 17 bases separated the two germline ends. Germline CDR1 LGHNA, CDR2 YSLEER. CDR3 length equals 16 residues. CDR3 DNA sequence: TGCGCCAGCAGCCAAGAGAGTTTGGTAGGGGCCCACGAGCAGTACTTC. Its protein is CASSQESLVGAHEQYF.

This clone occurred a few times. The chain couples TRBV5-4 to TRBJ2-4; D uncertain. The CDR3 sequence is 12 residues long. Germline values: CDR1 SGHNT, CDR2 YYREEE (reference sequence). Trimming left V 4 bases short and J 14 bases short, with 16 bases between. This CDR3 reads CASSKLSFWEYF. CDR3 in DNA: TGTGCCAGCAGCAAGCTGTCCTTTTGGGAGTACTTC.

V usage is TRBV9 and J usage is TRBJ2-5, with TRBD2 identical over 10 bases. The CDR3 is 14 amino acids. Germline V CDR1 and CDR2: SGDLS, YYNGEE. V lost 3 bases and J lost 2; bases outside the gene matches: 1. The CDR3 DNA is TGTGCCAGCAGCGAAGCGGGAGGGCAAGAGACCCAGTACTTC. Protein sequence: CASSEAGGQETQYF.

This chain joins TRBV27 and TRBJ2-7, with D uncertain. The CDR3 spans 11 residues. Trimming left V 8 bases short and J 3 bases short, with 8 bases between. Germline values: CDR1 MNHEY, CDR2 SMNVEV (reference sequence). The CDR3: CASRGVYEQYF. The CDR3 DNA reads TGTGCCAGCCGTGGGGTCTACGAGCAGTACTTC.

The rearrangement links TRBV29-1 to TRBJ2-5, with 7 bases lining up with TRBD2. CDR1 and CDR2 from the germline V gene are SQVTM and ANQGSEA. The CDR3 runs to 15 residues. V lost 7 bases to trimming and J lost 3 bases; unmatched junction nucleotides: 14. The DNA for the CDR3 is TGCAGCGCTTCGAGAGGGGAGGGCCTCAAAGAGACCCAGTACTTC. Translating it yields CSASRGEGLKETQYF.

In this sample, this clone turned up a few times. The chain uses TRBV15 and TRBJ2-7; TRBD1 agrees at 8 bases. Germline-derived CDR1 and CDR2 are LNHNV and YYDKDF (reference sequence). Germline trimming cut 4 bases from V and 2 bases from J; bases unmatched to any gene: 4. There are 14 residues in the CDR3. CDR3 residues: CATSMYRGAYEQYF. CDR3 coding DNA: TGTGCCACCAGCATGTACAGGGGGGCCTACGAGCAGTACTTC.

This clone occurred a few times. CDR3 loop: CSVRGLTSSYNEQFF. The CDR3 nucleotides are TGCAGCGTCCGAGGCTTGACCAGCTCCTACAATGAGCAGTTCTTC. This chain links TRBV29-1 with TRBJ2-1; D remains unclear. This CDR3 comprises 15 residues. Germline V gene lookup returns CDR1 SQVTM and CDR2 ANQGSEA. The V end lost 6 bases, the J end lost 0 bases, and 15 bases lay between the germline ends.

The chain has TRBV5-6 and TRBJ2-5; D possibly corresponds to TRBD1 (5 bases). Looked up from germline, CDR1 is SGHDT and CDR2 is YYEEEE. CDR3 length: 14 residues. V gave up 4 bases and J gave up 3 bases, with 13 bases separating them. CDR3 residues: CASSRQPVKETQYF. The DNA for the CDR3 is TGTGCCAGCAGCAGACAGCCGGTAAAAGAGACCCAGTACTTC.

This clone turned up a few times. The genes are TRBV11-2 and TRBJ2-7; 7 nucleotides agree with TRBD2. J gave up 4 bases and V 1 base, and 7 bases lay outside the gene matches. The germline gives CDR1 SGHAT, CDR2 FQNNGV. This CDR3 is 15 amino acids long. The CDR3 DNA sequence: TGTGCCAGCAGCTTAGGGGCGGGAGCAGCTTACGAGCAGTACTTC. As protein: CASSLGAGAAYEQYF.

In DNA, the CDR3 is TGCGCCAGCAGCTTGGCCTCTGGTAGACACGGCACAGATACGCAGTATTTT. Protein product: CASSLASGRHGTDTQYF. The V call is TRBV5-1, the J call TRBJ2-3; no firm D call. The CDR3 spans 17 residues. V was trimmed by 0 bases and J by 1 base, leaving 15 bases between them. Germline V gives CDR1 SGHRS, CDR2 YFSETQ.

This chain joins TRBV6-5 and TRBJ2-2; no clear D. Trimming left V 4 bases short and J 9 bases short, with 9 bases between. CDR3 length: 12 residues. Per germline, CDR1 MNHEY and CDR2 SVGAGI. The CDR3 DNA is TGTGCCAGCAGTTTACTCGGCCGGGAGCTGTTTTTT. This gives the protein CASSLLGRELFF.

The rearrangement links TRBV5-1 to TRBJ2-5, with 9 bases lining up with TRBD1. The CDR3 length is 18 residues. Germline CDR1 and CDR2: SGHRS and YFSETQ. V lost 2 bases and J lost 0; bases outside the gene matches: 11. The CDR3 spells CASSLPPRDRADQETQYF. The CDR3 DNA is TGCGCCAGCAGCTTACCCCCGAGGGACAGGGCGGACCAAGAGACCCAGTACTTC.

This clone was picked up a small number of times. The chain has TRBV5-1 and TRBJ2-7, with D unresolved. Germline V CDR1 and CDR2: SGHRS, YFSETQ. The CDR3 has 13 residues. V was cut by 0 bases and J by 7 bases, with 11 bases left in between. The CDR3 DNA reads TGCGCCAGCAGCTTGGGCAGGCCCCTTGAGCAGTACTTC. Translating gives CASSLGRPLEQYF.

This clone was counted between two and nine times. The V gene is TRBV7-9, the J gene TRBJ1-2; unclear D gene. Deletions cut 2 bases from V and 5 bases from J, with 6 bases between. The germline gives CDR1 SEHNR, CDR2 FQNEAQ (reference sequence). The CDR3 contains 12 residues. In DNA, the CDR3 is TGTGCCAGCAGCTTATCGCAGTATGGCTACACCTTC. Protein: CASSLSQYGYTF. The whole variable domain, remainder taken from reference TRBV7-9 and TRBJ1-2, is DTGVSQNPRHKITKRGQNVTFRCDPISEHNRLYWYRQTLGQGPEFLTYFQNEAQLEKSRLLSDRFSAERPKGSFSTLEIQRTEQGDSAMYLCASSLSQYGYTFGSGTRLTVV.

This clone was observed a few times. The chain links TRBV11-2 to TRBJ2-3, with TRBD2 matching 11 bases. CDR1 and CDR2 from the germline V gene are SGHAT and FQNNGV. V lost 5 bases to trimming and J lost 1 base; unmatched junction nucleotides: 5. The length of the CDR3 is 16 residues. The CDR3 DNA reads as TGTGCCAGCAGCACCACTAGCGGGAGAGGCACAGATACGCAGTATTTT. Translated: CASSTTSGRGTDTQYF.

This clone was detected only once. V gene TRBV30 combines with J gene TRBJ1-2, with D unclear. Trimming removed 0 bases at V and 8 bases at J, with 13 bases between. CDR1 is GTSNPN, CDR2 SVGIG, per germline (reference sequence). The CDR3 runs 13 residues. The CDR3 nucleotides read TGTGCCTGGAGTGTAGGTGGTGGATCCGGCTACACCTTC. The encoded protein is CAWSVGGGSGYTF. Using reference TRBV30 and TRBJ1-2 for the parts outside the CDR3, the full variable domain is SQTIHQWPATLVQPVGSPLSLECTVEGTSNPNLYWYRQAAGRGLQLLFYSVGIGQISSEVPQNLSASRPQDRQFILSSKKLLLSDSGFYLCAWSVGGGSGYTFGSGTRLTVV.

The chain links TRBV28 to TRBJ2-5; 7 bases line up with TRBD1. The germline CDR1 and CDR2 sequences are MDHEN and SYDVKM. V was clipped by 9 bases and J by 5 bases; unmatched bases: 12. The CDR3 runs to 14 residues. CDR3 amino acids: CARTQTGNEETQYF. CDR3 nucleotides: TGTGCCAGAACCCAGACAGGGAATGAGGAGACCCAGTACTTC.

The genes are TRBV11-2 and TRBJ2-7, with 9 nucleotides matching TRBD2. This CDR3 is built from 14 residues. The germline CDR1 and CDR2 sequences are SGHAT and FQNNGV. J lost 4 bases, V lost 5 bases, and 6 bases had no gene match. The CDR3 DNA reads TGTGCCAGCAGCCAGCGACTAGCGGCTTACGAGCAGTACTTC. The encoded protein is CASSQRLAAYEQYF.

This clone showed up just a few times. This sequence joins TRBV28 and TRBJ2-5; D is perhaps TRBD1 (6 bases). V lost 4 bases, J lost 3 bases, and 15 bases lay in between. The CDR3 is 15 amino acids. Germline loops: CDR1 MDHEN, CDR2 SYDVKM. Here the CDR3 DNA reads TGTGCCAGCAGTTCCCCGGGACACAGAAAAGAGACCCAGTACTTC. It specifies CASSSPGHRKETQYF.

This chain connects TRBV11-3 to TRBJ2-1; D gene unclear. The CDR3 is 13 residues long. V was cut by 4 bases and J by 7 bases, with 11 bases left in between. Germline lookup yields CDR1 SGHNT and CDR2 YENEEA. This CDR3 is CASSSPLANEQFF. CDR3 DNA: TGTGCCAGCAGCTCCCCGCTGGCAAATGAGCAGTTCTTC.